A single sample is the source of the 2 T cell receptor beta chains below, sequenced in a study of low-dose radiotherapy and immunotherapy resistance in tumors. The time point was: after trial treatment. The treatment denotes: LDRT plus nivolumab, ipilimumab, low-dose cyclophosphamide and aspirin (RACIN trial). With TRAV- and TRBV-specific primers, first-strand cDNA was made, covering the alpha and beta chains. The authors ran about 20 PCR cycles to amplify TCRs with a constant-region primer and V-primer adapter. TCRdb ran MiXCR on the reads and lists one entry per CDR3 protein. The table has about 100,000 distinct CDR3 sequences, about 20% seen once. This material consisted of PBMCs, taken after low-dose radiotherapy plus immunotherapy. Source of these receptors: a male donor with prostate cancer.

This clonotype turned up a few times. The CDR3 sequence: CASSLGESGPETQYF. The CDR3 DNA follows: TGCGCCAGCAGCTTGGGGGAGTCGGGACCCGAGACCCAGTACTTC. The chain couples TRBV5-1 to TRBJ2-5; D might be TRBD1 or TRBD2, each matching 5 bases. The CDR3 consists of 15 residues. Trimming cost V 0 bases and J 5 bases, with 14 bases left between them. Germline lookup yields CDR1 SGHRS and CDR2 YFSETQ.

This chain joins TRBV28 and TRBJ1-4; D possibly corresponds to TRBD1 (6 bases). This CDR3 contains 19 residues. Trimming took 2 bases from V and 2 from J, leaving 21 bases between them. The V gene's germline CDR1 is MDHEN and CDR2 SYDVKM. The CDR3 is CASSLAGALGRSTNEKLFF. CDR3 coding DNA: TGTGCCAGCAGTTTAGCAGGGGCGCTGGGTAGATCGACTAATGAAAAACTGTTTTTT.